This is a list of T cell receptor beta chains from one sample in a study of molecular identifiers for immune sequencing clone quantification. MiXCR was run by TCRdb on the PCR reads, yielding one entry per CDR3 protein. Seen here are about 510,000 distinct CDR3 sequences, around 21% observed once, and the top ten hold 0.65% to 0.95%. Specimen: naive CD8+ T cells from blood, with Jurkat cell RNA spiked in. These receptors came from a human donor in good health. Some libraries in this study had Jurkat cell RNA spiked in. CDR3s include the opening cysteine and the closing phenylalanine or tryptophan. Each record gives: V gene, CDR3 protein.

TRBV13	CASSLDYRGDSYGYTF
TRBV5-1	CASSFAGGAREAFF
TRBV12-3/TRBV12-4	CASSFAPGSSYEQYF
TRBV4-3	CASSQDRDGVPEAFF
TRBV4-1	CASSQANLANQPQHF
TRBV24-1	CATSPGTSSGSYNEQFF
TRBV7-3	CASSQGGLAGQETQYF
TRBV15	CATSRDNVYEQYF
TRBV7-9	CASSWEFESGNTIYF
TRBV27	CASSRGEIPFTEAFF
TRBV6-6	CASSYEGGNYGYTF
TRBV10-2	CASSLDREGYGYTF